This passage covers 3 T cell receptor beta chains from one sample sequenced in a study of T-cell memory formation after mild COVID-19. TCRdb redid the calling of the 5' RACE reads with MiXCR, one entry per CDR3 protein. Among 300,000 to 400,000 distinct CDR3 sequences listed, 15% to 20% were seen once. Input material: PBMCs or a T cell subset sorted from them (not recorded which). Source of these receptors: a man in his late teens or twenties who had mild COVID-19 (a few samples of this study predate the infection). Cell type and time point are not known.

CDR3 sequence reads: CASRGRGLGYTF. The CDR3 DNA sequence: TGTGCCAGCAGGGGTCGGGGACTTGGCTACACCTTC. The chain has TRBV6-1 and TRBJ1-2; tentatively, D is TRBD1 (5 bases). Germline values: CDR1 MNHNS, CDR2 SASEGT. The germline V and J ends were trimmed by 6 bases and 7 bases, with 12 bases remaining between them. This CDR3 region has 12 residues.

V is TRBV9 and J is TRBJ2-2; D gene unclear. The V and J ends lost 0 bases and 3 bases respectively, with 6 bases between them. This CDR3 is built from 14 residues. CDR1 is SGDLS, CDR2 YYNGEE, per germline. CDR3: CASSVVPDTGELFF. The CDR3 DNA reads as TGTGCCAGCAGCGTAGTTCCGGACACCGGGGAGCTGTTTTTT.

The V gene is TRBV6-2 or TRBV6-3, the J gene TRBJ2-7; D not resolved. The germline V and J ends were trimmed by 4 bases and 5 bases, with 12 bases remaining between them. The CDR3 runs 13 residues. Germline V gene lookup returns CDR1 MNHEY and CDR2 SVGEGT. Here the CDR3 reads CASSSSYDHEQYF. In DNA, the CDR3 is TGTGCCAGCAGTTCCAGTTACGACCACGAGCAGTACTTC.